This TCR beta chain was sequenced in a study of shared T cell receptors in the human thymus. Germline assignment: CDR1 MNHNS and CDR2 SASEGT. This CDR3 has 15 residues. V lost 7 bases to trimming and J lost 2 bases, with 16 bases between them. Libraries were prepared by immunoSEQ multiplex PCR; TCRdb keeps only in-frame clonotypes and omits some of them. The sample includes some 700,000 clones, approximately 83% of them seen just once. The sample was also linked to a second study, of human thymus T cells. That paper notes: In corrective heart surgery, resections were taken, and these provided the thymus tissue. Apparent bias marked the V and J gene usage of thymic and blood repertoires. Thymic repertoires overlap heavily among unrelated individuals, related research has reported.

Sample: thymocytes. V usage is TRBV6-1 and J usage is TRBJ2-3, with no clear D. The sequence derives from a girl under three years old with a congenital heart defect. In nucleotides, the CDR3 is TGTGCCAGCACGTATGAGGAATCGTACACAGATACGCAGTATTTT. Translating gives CASTYEESYTDTQYF.